This passage covers 30 T cell receptor beta chains from one sample sequenced in a study of CD8 T cells in Susac syndrome (dated by TCRdb to about 2019). Receptors were amplified or captured by the immunoSEQ multiplex PCR assay. RNA was extracted using the RNeasy kit, and roughly 0.45 to 1 ug of the RNA was reverse transcribed with random hexamers. TCRdb trimmed the raw reads at Q25, called clones with MiXCR and kept productive beta chains. CDR3 protein sequences are deduplicated, and each keeps its most common genes and DNA. The sample profile shows 120,000 or so distinct CDR3 sequences; approximately 96% of them were found once. Over 0.2% of the sample lies in the top ten. Sequencing was carried out using CD8+ T cells from PBMCs. The receptor set was obtained from a human donor with Susac syndrome.

The gene calls are TRBV3-1 and TRBJ2-3; TRBD1 aligns across 8 bases. CDR3 length equals 16 residues. V was pared by 5 bases and J by 3 bases, with 10 bases of the junction left unmatched. Per the germline V gene, CDR1 is LGHDT and CDR2 is YNNKEL (reference sequence). DNA of the CDR3: TGTGCCAGCAGCAACAGGGGGTTTATCCTAACAGATACGCAGTATTTT. Amino acid sequence: CASSNRGFILTDTQYF.

The V call is TRBV2, the J call TRBJ2-5; 8 bases align to TRBD2. Germline trimming cut 4 bases from V and 3 bases from J; bases unmatched to any gene: 13. Germline assignment: CDR1 SNHLY and CDR2 FYNNEI. The CDR3 sequence is 17 residues long. CDR3 sequence reads: CASSVLGLEEVEETQYF. The CDR3 nucleotides read TGTGCCAGCAGTGTGCTGGGACTAGAAGAGGTCGAAGAGACCCAGTACTTC. Complete variable domain (other parts from reference TRBV2 and TRBJ2-5): EPEVTQTPSHQVTQMGQEVILRCVPISNHLYFYWYRQILGQKVEFLVSFYNNEISEKSEIFDDQFSVERPDGSNFTLKIRSTKLEDSAMYFCASSVLGLEEVEETQYFGPGTRLLVL.

The chain employs TRBV3-1 and TRBJ2-1, with D hard to call. V shed 2 bases and J shed 6 bases, with 2 bases lying between them. The CDR3 runs 11 residues. Germline-derived CDR1 and CDR2 are LGHDT and YNNKEL (reference sequence). The CDR3 nucleotides read TGTGCCAGCAGCCAATTCAATGAGCAGTTCTTC. The encoded protein is CASSQFNEQFF.

The CDR3 nucleotides are TGTGCCAGCAGCTCCGGACAGGGCAGATCTAACTATGGCTACACCTTC. Amino acid sequence: CASSSGQGRSNYGYTF. The rearrangement uses TRBV13 and TRBJ1-2, with TRBD1 matching over 8 bases. This CDR3 is built from 16 residues. Germline values: CDR1 PRHDT, CDR2 FYEKMQ (reference sequence). The trim removed 4 bases at V and 0 bases at J, leaving 7 bases unmatched.

This chain joins TRBV7-9 and TRBJ1-1; D might be TRBD1 (5 bases). This CDR3 has 13 amino acids. CDR1 SEHNR and CDR2 FQNEAQ come from the germline V gene (reference sequence). Deletions cut 3 bases from V and 6 bases from J, with 11 bases between. The CDR3 protein is CASSFAGTSEAFF. CDR3 DNA: TGTGCCAGCAGCTTTGCTGGGACTTCTGAAGCTTTCTTT.

The chain couples TRBV30 to TRBJ2-7; D gene ambiguous. Trimming cost V 2 bases and J 7 bases, with 27 bases left between them. The CDR3 is 17 residues long. Germline V CDR1 and CDR2: GTSNPN, SVGIG (reference sequence). The CDR3 DNA follows: TGTGCCTGGAGTTACGAATCCCAAAATATCATTCTTGGGGAGCAGTACTTC. Amino acid sequence: CAWSYESQNIILGEQYF. Combining the CDR3 with reference TRBV30 and TRBJ2-7 gives the whole variable domain SQTIHQWPATLVQPVGSPLSLECTVEGTSNPNLYWYRQAAGRGLQLLFYSVGIGQISSEVPQNLSASRPQDRQFILSSKKLLLSDSGFYLCAWSYESQNIILGEQYFGPGTRLTVT.

The DNA for the CDR3 is TGTGCCAGCAGCGCGACAGGGGAGTTAGGCGGCTACACCTTC. Protein product: CASSATGELGGYTF. This chain uses TRBV12-3 or TRBV12-4 with TRBJ1-2; 8 nucleotides line up with TRBD1. CDR3 length equals 14 residues. Trimming removed 6 bases from V and 8 bases from J; junction bases left unmatched: 11.

The chain joins TRBV30 to TRBJ2-1; 8 positions match TRBD2. Germline V gene sequence: CDR1 GTSNPN, CDR2 SVGIG (reference sequence). The J segment lost 8 bases and the V segment lost 2 bases, leaving 14 bases of the junction unmatched. The CDR3 extends over 16 amino acids. CDR3 nucleotide sequence: TGTGCCTGGAGTCTGGCGGGGGGCGGGGTTTGGGATGAGCAGTTCTTC. It is translated as CAWSLAGGGVWDEQFF.

As DNA, the CDR3 is TGTGCCAGCAGCTTGGGTGGGTTGAATACGCAGTATTTT. It encodes CASSLGGLNTQYF. This rearrangement joins TRBV5-6 to TRBJ2-3; the D is unclear. Trimming shortened V by 0 bases and J by 7 bases, and 9 bases separated the two germline ends. Germline V lookup: CDR1 SGHDT, CDR2 YYEEEE. This CDR3 comprises 13 residues.

The chain couples TRBV25-1 to TRBJ2-7; no firm D call. The CDR3 runs 12 residues. Trimming cost V 1 base and J 2 bases, with 3 bases left between them. Germline V lookup: CDR1 MGHDK, CDR2 SYGVNS. The CDR3 sequence is CASSESAYEQYF. The CDR3 DNA reads TGTGCCAGCAGTGAATCTGCCTACGAGCAGTACTTC.

The V call is TRBV29-1, the J call TRBJ1-1, with D unresolved. CDR3 size: 12 residues. The germline V gene encodes CDR1 SQVTM and CDR2 ANQGSEA. Trimming stripped 1 base from V and 6 bases from J, with 9 bases between. DNA for the CDR3: TGCAGCGTTGAAGTCCGGAGGGCTGAAGCTTTCTTT. Its translation is CSVEVRRAEAFF.

The chain has TRBV13 and TRBJ2-2, with a tentative D call TRBD2 (5 bases). Germline V lookup: CDR1 PRHDT, CDR2 FYEKMQ (reference sequence). V gave up 5 bases and J gave up 5 bases, with 18 bases separating them. The CDR3 totals 16 residues. In DNA, the CDR3 is TGTGCCAGCAGCCCGGCGAGGGTACGGGGAACCGGGGAGCTGTTTTTT. Its translation: CASSPARVRGTGELFF.

The chain is built from TRBV6-2 or TRBV6-3 and TRBJ1-5; the D is unclear. Trimming took off 2 bases at V and 10 bases at J, with 9 bases between the two ends. This CDR3 is 12 amino acids long. Germline V gene sequence: CDR1 MNHEY, CDR2 SVGEGT. The CDR3 sequence is CASSYGPGPQHF. The CDR3 DNA follows: TGTGCCAGCAGTTACGGGCCAGGTCCCCAGCATTTT.

The V gene is TRBV7-9, the J gene TRBJ2-5; perhaps TRBD1 as D (6 bases). CDR3 length: 14 amino acids. Germline loops: CDR1 SEHNR, CDR2 FQNEAQ (reference sequence). Trimming took 5 bases from V and 0 from J, leaving 10 bases between them. This chain's CDR3 is CASSGDRHQETQYF. The DNA of the CDR3 is TGTGCCAGCAGCGGTGACAGGCACCAAGAGACCCAGTACTTC.

V and J are TRBV15 and TRBJ2-3; the D is unclear. CDR3 length: 12 amino acids. Germline-derived CDR1 and CDR2 are LNHNV and YYDKDF (reference sequence). V was pared by 1 base and J by 6 bases, with 5 bases between. CDR3 in amino acids: CATSRVGDTQYF. The DNA for the CDR3 is TGTGCCACCAGCAGAGTGGGGGATACGCAGTATTTT.

Here the CDR3 reads CASSIHREANTEAFF. CDR3 nucleotides: TGTGCCAGCAGCATACACAGGGAGGCGAACACTGAAGCTTTCTTT. This chain connects TRBV21-1 to TRBJ1-1; the D call TRBD1 from the table was never checked on the DNA. TRBV21-1 is termed a pseudogene. The length of the CDR3 is 15 residues.

CDR3 in DNA: TGTGCCAGCAGTGAAGTTCTGGGTGACGCTGGCTACACCTTC. This gives the protein CASSEVLGDAGYTF. The chain links TRBV2 to TRBJ1-2; D gene ambiguous. V was trimmed by 1 base and J by 7 bases, leaving 13 bases between them. The CDR3 length is 14 residues. Germline loops: CDR1 SNHLY, CDR2 FYNNEI.

The CDR3, as DNA: TGTGCCAGCAGCCAGCGACGGAACTATGGCTACACCTTC. This gives the protein CASSQRRNYGYTF. This rearrangement joins TRBV7-9 to TRBJ1-2; D ambiguous. The V gene's germline CDR1 is SEHNR and CDR2 FQNEAQ (reference sequence). CDR3 size: 13 residues. The ends were cut back, 5 bases at V and 2 bases at J, with 9 bases in the middle.

The genes are TRBV29-1 and TRBJ2-1; D tentatively fits TRBD1 or TRBD2 (5 bases each). CDR1 and CDR2 (germline): SQVTM, ANQGSEA. V lost 4 bases and J 6 bases, leaving 16 bases between the germline ends. CDR3 length: 14 residues. This chain's CDR3 is CSVAGSSNPNEQFF. The CDR3 DNA follows: TGCAGCGTTGCAGGGAGCTCAAACCCCAATGAGCAGTTCTTC.

The chain's CDR3 is CASSVVTGSNQPQHF. The CDR3, as DNA: TGTGCCAGTAGTGTCGTAACGGGGAGCAATCAGCCCCAGCATTTT. V and J are TRBV19 and TRBJ1-5; D remains ambiguous. Germline assignment: CDR1 LNHDA and CDR2 SQIVND (reference sequence). The CDR3 has 15 amino acids. The V gene lost 5 bases and the J gene lost 1 base, with 12 bases spanning the gap.

The chain carries TRBV30 and TRBJ1-5; D ambiguous. The CDR3 extends over 14 amino acids. Trimming shortened V by 1 base and J by 5 bases, and 12 bases separated the two germline ends. Germline CDR1 reads GTSNPN; CDR2 reads SVGIG (reference sequence). CDR3 amino acids: CAWSGGIQDQPQHF. The CDR3 DNA reads TGTGCCTGGAGTGGGGGAATCCAGGATCAGCCCCAGCATTTT.

The chain is built from TRBV6-4 and TRBJ2-3, with TRBD2 matching 9 bases. This CDR3 comprises 15 residues. Germline-derived CDR1 and CDR2 are MRHNA and SNTAGT. Unmatched junction bases numbered 8, after V lost 5 bases and J lost 5 bases. The CDR3 is CASSLSGGGQDTQYF. As DNA, the CDR3 is TGTGCCAGCAGTCTTAGCGGGGGTGGACAAGATACGCAGTATTTT.

The chain combines TRBV20-1 with TRBJ2-2; 10 bases agree with TRBD2. This CDR3 contains 18 residues. Germline loops: CDR1 DFQATT, CDR2 SNEGSKA (reference sequence). V gave up 3 bases and J gave up 3 bases; unmatched junction bases: 13. The CDR3 spells CSASHEASSGGYTGELFF. The DNA of the CDR3 is TGCAGTGCTAGCCATGAGGCTTCTAGCGGGGGTTACACCGGGGAGCTGTTTTTT.

The rearrangement joins TRBV4-1 to TRBJ2-1; 10 bases match TRBD2. Germline V gene data show CDR1 as MGHRA and CDR2 as YSYEKL. V shed 2 bases and J 4 bases; nucleotides not matched to a gene: 11. The CDR3 length is 18 residues. CDR3 sequence reads: CASSQSVGLARVYNEQFF. CDR3 DNA: TGCGCCAGCAGCCAATCGGTGGGACTAGCGCGGGTTTACAATGAGCAGTTCTTC.

The chain employs TRBV29-1 and TRBJ2-7; unclear D gene. V lost 4 bases and J 2 bases, leaving 9 bases between the germline ends. Germline-derived CDR1 and CDR2 are SQVTM and ANQGSEA. This CDR3 spans 12 amino acids. This CDR3 is CSVVGTTYEQYF. DNA for the CDR3: TGCAGCGTTGTAGGCACCACCTACGAGCAGTACTTC.

The gene calls are TRBV7-8 and TRBJ2-7; tentatively, D is TRBD1 or TRBD2 (5 bases each). The CDR3 spans 15 residues. V was pared by 7 bases and J by 3 bases, with 19 bases between. Germline V lookup: CDR1 SGHVS, CDR2 FQNEAQ. The DNA of the CDR3 is TGTGCCAGCACGTACTCCGGGACGGAGAACTACGAGCAGTACTTC. It is translated as CASTYSGTENYEQYF.

This chain joins TRBV4-3 and TRBJ1-2; D is unclear. Trimming took off 2 bases at V and 0 bases at J, with 10 bases between the two ends. The CDR3 totals 15 residues. Germline values: CDR1 LGHNA, CDR2 YSLEER. This CDR3 reads CASSQSRDPNYGYTF. The DNA of the CDR3 is TGCGCCAGCAGCCAAAGTAGAGATCCTAACTATGGCTACACCTTC.

The V call is TRBV11-1, the J call TRBJ2-2; D is possibly TRBD2 (5 bases). V was clipped by 6 bases and J by 8 bases, with 13 bases between them. Germline assignment: CDR1 SGHAT and CDR2 FQDESV (reference sequence). This CDR3 is built from 13 residues. CDR3 sequence (DNA): TGTGCCAGCAGTACTGAGGGTGCTGGGGAGCTGTTTTTT. This translates into CASSTEGAGELFF. The whole variable domain, remainder taken from reference TRBV11-1 and TRBJ2-2, is EAEVAQSPRYKITEKSQAVAFWCDPISGHATLYWYRQILGQGPELLVQFQDESVVDDSQLPKDRFSAERLKGVDSTLKIQPAELGDSAMYLCASSTEGAGELFFGEGSRLTVL.

Written as DNA, the CDR3 is TGCAGTGTACAGGGCCAGGGGGAAGCCGGGGAGCTGTTTTTT. Encoded protein: CSVQGQGEAGELFF. The chain links TRBV20-1 to TRBJ2-2, with 7 bases that match TRBD1. V shed 7 bases and J 6 bases; nucleotides not matched to a gene: 11. Germline CDR1 reads DFQATT; CDR2 reads SNEGSKA (reference sequence). The CDR3 covers 14 residues.

The CDR3, as DNA: TGTGCCAGCAGTTACCCTGGAGGGGGCTACACCTTC. Translating gives CASSYPGGGYTF. This chain joins TRBV6-2 or TRBV6-3 and TRBJ1-2, with no clear D. The CDR3 is made up of 12 amino acids. The germline CDR1 and CDR2 sequences are MNHEY and SVGEGT. V shed 2 bases and J shed 8 bases, with 9 bases lying between them.